Listed below are T cell receptor beta chains from one sample, sequenced in a study of vaccination and CD4 T cells after COVID-19. These receptors' antigens are unknown. TCRdb recomputed calls from the PCR reads with MiXCR, one row per CDR3 protein. The sample has about 17,000 distinct CDR3 sequences, 45% seen once. The sequencing here drew on CD4+ T cells from blood, cultured in vitro, taken before SARS-CoV-2 vaccination. All receptors come from a human donor who received a COVID-19 vaccine. Each CDR3 is given with its conserved first and last residue. Each record gives: D gene, clone size, J gene, V gene, CDR3 protein, CDR3 DNA. A D gene is named only where the DNA matches it firmly. Clone size is given for some rows only: seen once, a few or many times, or a class if the clone is expanded.

d_gene: NA; abundance: NA; j_gene: TRBJ2-3; v_gene: TRBV2; CDR3aa: CASSRQINTDTQYF; CDR3nt: TGTGCCAGCAGCCGACAGATTAACACAGATACGCAGTATTTT
d_gene: NA; abundance: few; j_gene: TRBJ2-5; v_gene: TRBV11-2; CDR3aa: CASSRPAREGETQYF; CDR3nt: TGTGCCAGCAGCCGACCTGCCAGGGAAGGGGAGACCCAGTACTTC
d_gene: TRBD1; abundance: NA; j_gene: TRBJ1-1; v_gene: TRBV19; CDR3aa: CASRTGQGADTEAFF; CDR3nt: TGTGCCAGTAGGACCGGACAGGGGGCGGACACTGAAGCTTTCTTT
d_gene: NA; abundance: few; j_gene: TRBJ1-6; v_gene: TRBV28; CDR3aa: CASTSLRGIYF; CDR3nt: TGTGCCAGCACTTCACTTAGGGGTATCTACTTT
d_gene: NA; abundance: NA; j_gene: TRBJ2-7; v_gene: TRBV20-1; CDR3aa: CSARGSYEQYF; CDR3nt: TGCAGTGCCAGGGGATCCTACGAGCAGTACTTC
d_gene: NA; abundance: NA; j_gene: TRBJ2-6; v_gene: TRBV5-1; CDR3aa: CASSQAVSGANVLTF; CDR3nt: TGCGCCAGCAGCCAGGCCGTCTCTGGGGCCAACGTCCTGACTTTC
d_gene: TRBD2; abundance: once; j_gene: TRBJ2-2; v_gene: TRBV5-4; CDR3aa: CASSVAGTGELFF; CDR3nt: TGTGCCAGCAGTGTAGCGGGCACCGGGGAGCTGTTTTTT
d_gene: TRBD2; abundance: once; j_gene: TRBJ2-1; v_gene: TRBV5-4; CDR3aa: CASSSGTSRQFF; CDR3nt: TGTGCCAGCAGCAGCGGGACCTCTAGGCAGTTCTTC
d_gene: NA; abundance: few; j_gene: TRBJ2-7; v_gene: TRBV19; CDR3aa: CASSQGYYEQYF; CDR3nt: TGTGCCAGTAGTCAGGGGTACTACGAGCAGTACTTC
d_gene: NA; abundance: NA; j_gene: TRBJ1-1; v_gene: TRBV20-1; CDR3aa: CSASGGNTEAFF; CDR3nt: TGCAGTGCTAGTGGGGGGAACACTGAAGCTTTCTTT
d_gene: TRBD2; abundance: NA; j_gene: TRBJ2-5; v_gene: TRBV10-2; CDR3aa: CASSGAGGEETQYF; CDR3nt: TGCGCCAGCAGTGGAGCGGGGGGCGAAGAGACCCAGTACTTC
d_gene: TRBD2; abundance: NA; j_gene: TRBJ2-7; v_gene: TRBV5-1; CDR3aa: CASRMGLANEQYF; CDR3nt: TGCGCCAGCAGGATGGGACTAGCGAACGAGCAGTACTTC
d_gene: TRBD2; abundance: few; j_gene: TRBJ2-3; v_gene: TRBV7-9; CDR3aa: CASSPPGGATDTQYF; CDR3nt: TGTGCCAGCAGCCCGCCGGGAGGGGCCACAGATACGCAGTATTTT
d_gene: NA; abundance: few; j_gene: TRBJ1-2; v_gene: TRBV2; CDR3aa: CASSVRGYTF; CDR3nt: TGTGCCAGCAGTGTGAGGGGCTACACCTTC
d_gene: NA; abundance: NA; j_gene: TRBJ1-5; v_gene: TRBV7-9; CDR3aa: CASSVGGINQPQHF; CDR3nt: TGTGCCAGCAGCGTTGGGGGGATCAATCAGCCCCAGCATTTT
d_gene: NA; abundance: NA; j_gene: TRBJ1-2; v_gene: TRBV5-4; CDR3aa: CASSSQGIDGYTF; CDR3nt: TGTGCCAGCAGCTCCCAGGGGATCGATGGCTACACCTTC
d_gene: NA; abundance: medium-sized; j_gene: TRBJ1-2; v_gene: TRBV7-9; CDR3aa: CASSPAAPSNYGYTF; CDR3nt: TGTGCCAGCAGCCCGGCCGCTCCCTCTAACTATGGCTACACCTTC
d_gene: NA; abundance: NA; j_gene: TRBJ2-3; v_gene: TRBV6-1; CDR3aa: CASRSSFGADAQYF; CDR3nt: TGTGCCAGCAGAAGTAGCTTTGGAGCAGATGCGCAGTATTTT
d_gene: TRBD1; abundance: NA; j_gene: TRBJ1-1; v_gene: TRBV5-1; CDR3aa: CASSLLQGRNTEAFF; CDR3nt: TGCGCCAGCAGCCTCTTACAGGGGCGGAACACTGAAGCTTTCTTT
d_gene: NA; abundance: once; j_gene: TRBJ2-5; v_gene: TRBV11-3; CDR3aa: CASSLGRQETQYF; CDR3nt: TGTGCCAGCAGCTTAGGCAGACAAGAGACCCAGTACTTC
d_gene: TRBD1; abundance: NA; j_gene: TRBJ2-4; v_gene: TRBV7-9; CDR3aa: CASSPQGERNIQYF; CDR3nt: TGTGCCAGCAGCCCGCAGGGGGAGAGAAACATTCAGTACTTC
d_gene: TRBD1; abundance: NA; j_gene: TRBJ1-1; v_gene: TRBV5-1; CDR3aa: CASSLDRGANTEAFF; CDR3nt: TGCGCCAGCAGCTTGGACAGGGGGGCGAACACTGAAGCTTTCTTT
d_gene: NA; abundance: few; j_gene: TRBJ1-2; v_gene: TRBV25-1; CDR3aa: CASSEQGLDYGYTF; CDR3nt: TGTGCCAGCAGTGAACAGGGATTAGACTATGGCTACACCTTC
d_gene: TRBD2; abundance: NA; j_gene: TRBJ2-2; v_gene: TRBV19; CDR3aa: CASSIVLNRGGARTGELFF; CDR3nt: TGTGCCAGTAGTATAGTATTGAATCGGGGGGGGGCGCGAACCGGGGAGCTGTTTTTT
d_gene: TRBD1; abundance: NA; j_gene: TRBJ2-3; v_gene: TRBV5-1; CDR3aa: CASSAWTGTDTQYF; CDR3nt: TGCGCCAGCAGCGCTTGGACAGGAACAGATACGCAGTATTTT
d_gene: NA; abundance: NA; j_gene: TRBJ1-4; v_gene: TRBV27; CDR3aa: CASSLSTPRQGNEKLFF; CDR3nt: TGTGCCAGCAGTTTATCGACCCCGCGGCAGGGGAATGAAAAACTGTTTTTT